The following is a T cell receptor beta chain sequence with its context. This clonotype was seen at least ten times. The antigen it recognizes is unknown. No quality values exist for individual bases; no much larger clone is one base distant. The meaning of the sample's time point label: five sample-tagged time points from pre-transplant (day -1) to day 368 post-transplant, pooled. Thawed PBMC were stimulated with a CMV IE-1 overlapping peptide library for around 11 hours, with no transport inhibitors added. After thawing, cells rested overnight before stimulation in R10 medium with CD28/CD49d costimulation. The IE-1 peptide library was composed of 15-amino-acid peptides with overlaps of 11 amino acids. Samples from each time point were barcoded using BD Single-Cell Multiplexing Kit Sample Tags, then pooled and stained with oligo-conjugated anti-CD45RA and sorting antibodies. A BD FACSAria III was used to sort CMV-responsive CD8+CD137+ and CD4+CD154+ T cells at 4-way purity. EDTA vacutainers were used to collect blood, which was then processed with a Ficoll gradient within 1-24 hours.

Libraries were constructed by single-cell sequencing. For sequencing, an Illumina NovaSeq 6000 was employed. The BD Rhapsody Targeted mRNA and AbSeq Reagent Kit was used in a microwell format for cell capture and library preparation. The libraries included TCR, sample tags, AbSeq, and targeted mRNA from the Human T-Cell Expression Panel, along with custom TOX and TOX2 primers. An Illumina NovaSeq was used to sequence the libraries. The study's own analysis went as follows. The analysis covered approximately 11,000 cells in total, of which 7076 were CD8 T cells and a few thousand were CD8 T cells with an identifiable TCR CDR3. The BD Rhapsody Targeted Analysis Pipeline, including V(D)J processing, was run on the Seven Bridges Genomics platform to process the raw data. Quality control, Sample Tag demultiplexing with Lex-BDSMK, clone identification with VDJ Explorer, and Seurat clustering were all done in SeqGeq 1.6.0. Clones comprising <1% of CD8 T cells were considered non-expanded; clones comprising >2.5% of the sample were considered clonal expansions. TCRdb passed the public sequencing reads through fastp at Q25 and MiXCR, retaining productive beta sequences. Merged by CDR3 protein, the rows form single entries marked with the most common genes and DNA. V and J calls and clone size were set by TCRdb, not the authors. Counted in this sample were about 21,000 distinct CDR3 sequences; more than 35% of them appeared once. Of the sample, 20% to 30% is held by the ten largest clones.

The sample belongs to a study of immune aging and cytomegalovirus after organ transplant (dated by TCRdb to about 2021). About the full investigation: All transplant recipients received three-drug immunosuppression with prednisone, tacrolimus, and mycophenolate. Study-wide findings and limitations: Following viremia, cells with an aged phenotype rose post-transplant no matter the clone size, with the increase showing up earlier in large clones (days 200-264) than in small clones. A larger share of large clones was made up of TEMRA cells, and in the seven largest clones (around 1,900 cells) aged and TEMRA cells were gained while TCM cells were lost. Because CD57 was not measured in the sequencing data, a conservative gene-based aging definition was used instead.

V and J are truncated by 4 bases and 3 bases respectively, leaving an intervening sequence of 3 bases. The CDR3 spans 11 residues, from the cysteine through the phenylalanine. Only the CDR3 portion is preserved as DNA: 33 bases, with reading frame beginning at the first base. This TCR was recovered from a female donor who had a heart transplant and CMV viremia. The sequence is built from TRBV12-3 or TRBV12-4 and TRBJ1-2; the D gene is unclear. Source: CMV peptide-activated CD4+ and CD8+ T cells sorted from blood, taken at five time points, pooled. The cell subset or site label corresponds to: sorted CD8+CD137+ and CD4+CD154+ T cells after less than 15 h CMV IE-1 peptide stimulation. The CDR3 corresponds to CASSSYYGYTF. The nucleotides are TGTGCCAGCAGTTCGTACTATGGCTACACCTTC.